One and the same sample provided the 24 T cell receptor beta chains below, sequenced in a study of blood T cell repertoires in COVID-19. Profiled with immunoSEQ multiplex PCR; TCRdb holds only in-frame clones, not every one. This table has 90,000 to 110,000 clones, about 85% appearing once. The sample consisted of peripheral blood. The receptors were sampled from a man aged 45 to 65 with acute or convalescent COVID-19.

The genes are TRBV28 and TRBJ2-7, with 8 bases that match TRBD2. The ends lost 1 base at V and 2 bases at J; junction bases unmatched: 7. This CDR3 contains 16 residues. From germline, CDR1 is MDHEN and CDR2 SYDVKM. The CDR3, as DNA: TGTGCCAGCAGTTTATCAGCGGGAGTCCCGACCTACGAGCAGTACTTC. Translation: CASSLSAGVPTYEQYF.

The chain recombines TRBV9 with TRBJ2-5; TRBD2 agrees at 9 bases. In germline, CDR1 is SGDLS, CDR2 YYNGEE. The CDR3 contains 15 residues. Trimming at V came to 3 bases and at J to 2 bases, leaving 5 bases not matched to a gene. CDR3 protein: CASSALTSGQETQYF. CDR3 coding DNA: TGTGCCAGCAGCGCATTAACTAGCGGGCAAGAGACCCAGTACTTC. The full variable domain, its missing parts supplied by reference TRBV9 and TRBJ2-5, is DSGVTQTPKHLITATGQRVTLRCSPRSGDLSVYWYQQSLDQGLQFLIQYYNGEERAKGNILERFSAQQFPDLHSELNLSSLELGDSALYFCASSALTSGQETQYFGPGTRLLVL.

V is TRBV13 and J is TRBJ1-1; D ambiguous. V was shortened by 5 bases and J by 0 bases, with 4 bases between the two germline ends. Germline-derived CDR1 and CDR2 are PRHDT and FYEKMQ (reference sequence). The CDR3 loop spans 12 amino acids. DNA of the CDR3: TGTGCCAGCAGCAATATGAACACTGAAGCTTTCTTT. It specifies CASSNMNTEAFF.

The genes are TRBV4-1 and TRBJ1-6; TRBD1 matches 8 bases. CDR1 MGHRA and CDR2 YSYEKL come from the germline V gene. The CDR3 is 15 amino acids. V lost 1 base and J lost 10; bases outside the gene matches: 6. CDR3 sequence (DNA): TGCGCCAGCAGCCAAGTCAGCAGGGGGCAATCACCCCTCCACTTT. Amino acids: CASSQVSRGQSPLHF.

The chain recombines TRBV13 with TRBJ2-2; 8 bases are shared with TRBD1. This CDR3 is 17 amino acids long. The germline V gene has CDR1 PRHDT and CDR2 FYEKMQ (reference sequence). After removal of 2 bases from V and 0 bases from J, the junction contained 5 bases not matched to a gene. CDR3 sequence reads: CASSLPQGEANTGELFF. For the CDR3, the DNA is TGTGCCAGCAGCTTACCACAGGGGGAAGCGAACACCGGGGAGCTGTTTTTT.

The CDR3 protein is CASSSNAGIYNEQFF. The CDR3 nucleotides are TGCGCCAGCAGCTCGAATGCGGGGATCTACAATGAGCAGTTCTTC. The chain links TRBV5-1 to TRBJ2-1; possible D gene TRBD2, 6 bases. V lost 3 bases and J lost 3, with 13 bases in between. Germline loops: CDR1 SGHRS, CDR2 YFSETQ. There are 15 residues in the CDR3.

The chain recombines TRBV15 with TRBJ1-3; a possible D gene is TRBD1 (5 bases). Between the trimmed V and J ends, which lost 3 bases and 1 base, there was a span of 25 bases. The germline V gene has CDR1 LNHNV and CDR2 YYDKDF (reference sequence). The CDR3 has 20 residues. In DNA form, the CDR3 reads TGTGCCACCAGCAGTACGGACGGGAAGCCGAGGAGGGGTTCTGGAAACACCATATATTTT. Amino acids: CATSSTDGKPRRGSGNTIYF. The full variable domain, its missing parts supplied by reference TRBV15 and TRBJ1-3, is DAMVIQNPRYQVTQFGKPVTLSCSQTLNHNVMYWYQQKSSQAPKLLFHYYDKDFNNEADTPDNFQSRRPNTSFCFLDIRSPGLGDTAMYLCATSSTDGKPRRGSGNTIYFGEGSWLTVV.

The chain couples TRBV2 to TRBJ2-7, with D perhaps TRBD2 (5 bases). Germline V gives CDR1 SNHLY, CDR2 FYNNEI. This CDR3 contains 12 residues. V was clipped by 3 bases and J by 5 bases, with 8 bases between them. The CDR3 coding sequence is TGTGCCAGCAGTGACACGCGGGACGAGCAGTACTTC. This gives the protein CASSDTRDEQYF.

The chain has TRBV5-1 and TRBJ2-3; possibly TRBD1 for D (5 bases). V gave up 4 bases and J gave up 0 bases, with 12 bases separating them. The CDR3 contains 15 residues. Germline V lookup: CDR1 SGHRS, CDR2 YFSETQ. The CDR3 bases are TGCGCCAGCAGCCCTTACTACAGGAGCACAGATACGCAGTATTTT. Protein product: CASSPYYRSTDTQYF.

This chain uses TRBV5-1 with TRBJ2-5, with no clear D. Germline assignment: CDR1 SGHRS and CDR2 YFSETQ. V was clipped by 1 base and J by 2 bases, with 6 bases between them. The CDR3 sequence is 13 residues long. The CDR3, as DNA: TGCGCCAGCAGCTTGACTATTCAAGAGACCCAGTACTTC. This sequence encodes CASSLTIQETQYF.

This chain's CDR3 is CASSPGGHTEAFF. Written as DNA, the CDR3 is TGTGCCAGCAGCCCGGGGGGTCATACTGAAGCTTTCTTT. The chain is built from TRBV3-1 (or the pseudogene TRBV3-2) and TRBJ1-1; TRBD1 is a possible D gene (5 bases). The CDR3 consists of 13 residues. Germline V gene sequence: CDR1 LGHDT, CDR2 YNNKEL (reference sequence). Trimming stripped 4 bases from V and 5 bases from J, with 11 bases between.

Remarks on this clone: The same CDR3 arises from other DNA sequences in this sample as well. The V and J genes are TRBV27 and TRBJ1-2, with 7 nucleotides matching TRBD1. The ends lost 6 bases at V and 0 bases at J; junction bases unmatched: 4. The germline V gene has CDR1 MNHEY and CDR2 SMNVEV (reference sequence). The CDR3 runs 14 residues. CDR3 amino acids: CASRRTGSNYGYTF. Written as DNA, the CDR3 is TGTGCCAGCAGACGGACAGGATCTAACTATGGCTACACCTTC.

Only one count was recorded for this clone. The rearrangement joins TRBV9 to TRBJ2-2, with 9 bases aligning to TRBD2. V shed 3 bases and J 2 bases; nucleotides not matched to a gene: 8. From germline, CDR1 is SGDLS and CDR2 YYNGEE. CDR3 length equals 17 residues. In DNA, the CDR3 is TGTGCCAGCAGCGAAAACCAGCGGGGGGCAAACACCGGGGAGCTGTTTTTT. Amino acid sequence: CASSENQRGANTGELFF.

This clone was detected only a few times. The chain uses TRBV5-8 and TRBJ2-5, with D possibly TRBD2 on 6 matching bases. The V end was cut by 6 bases, the J end by 1 base, with 16 bases between. The CDR3 runs to 15 residues. CDR1 and CDR2 (germline): SGHTS, YDEGEE. CDR3: CASNEPGTFQETQYF. CDR3 DNA sequence: TGTGCCAGCAACGAGCCCGGGACTTTCCAAGAGACCCAGTACTTC.

Turning to this clone: The germline gene is not matched at one end of the junction; a read error may be the cause. The V call is TRBV6-2 or TRBV6-3, the J call TRBJ1-5; D call uncertain. The length of the CDR3 is 13 residues. CDR1 and CDR2 (germline): MNHEY, SVGEGT. This chain's CDR3 is CASSYSPNRPQHF. The CDR3 DNA follows: TGTGCCAGCAGTTACTCCCCTAATCGGCCCCAGCATTTT.

The genes are TRBV10-3 and TRBJ2-1, with TRBD2 matching 10 bases. The length of the CDR3 is 15 residues. The germline V gene encodes CDR1 ENHRY and CDR2 SYGVKD. With 0 bases clipped from V and 4 bases from J, the junction kept 0 bases outside the gene matches. CDR3 loop: CAISESSGRYNEQFF. CDR3 coding DNA: TGTGCCATCAGTGAGTCTAGCGGGAGGTACAATGAGCAGTTCTTC.

The chain couples TRBV6-5 to TRBJ2-6; possible D gene TRBD2, 5 bases. CDR1 and CDR2 from the germline V gene are MNHEY and SVGAGI. This CDR3 has 15 amino acids. The V end was cut by 6 bases, the J end by 4 bases, with 13 bases between. The CDR3 is CASRNGGAGANVLTF. CDR3 DNA sequence: TGTGCCAGCAGAAACGGAGGAGCCGGGGCCAACGTCCTGACTTTC.

The V gene is TRBV6-5, the J gene TRBJ2-5; perhaps TRBD2 as D (6 bases). V lost 8 bases to trimming and J lost 2 bases, with 15 bases between them. The length of the CDR3 is 14 residues. Germline CDR1 and CDR2: MNHEY and SVGAGI. The chain's CDR3 is CASVKSTRQETQYF. Written as DNA, the CDR3 is TGTGCCAGCGTTAAATCGACTAGACAAGAGACCCAGTACTTC.

The chain has TRBV5-1 and TRBJ1-1, with D possibly matching TRBD1 (6 bases). The ends were cut back, 0 bases at V and 1 base at J, with 7 bases in the middle. The V gene's germline CDR1 is SGHRS and CDR2 YFSETQ. This CDR3 is 14 amino acids long. The CDR3 nucleotides are TGCGCCAGCAGCTTGGTGGGGGCGAACACTGAAGCTTTCTTT. It yields the protein CASSLVGANTEAFF.

This chain joins TRBV6-5 and TRBJ1-3; 8 bases map to TRBD1. This CDR3 is 16 amino acids long. The germline V gene has CDR1 MNHEY and CDR2 SVGAGI. After removal of 2 bases from V and 7 bases from J, the junction contained 10 bases not matched to a gene. This chain's CDR3 is CASSYGQGTRGNTIYF. Here the CDR3 DNA reads TGTGCCAGCAGTTACGGACAGGGAACGAGGGGTAACACCATATATTTT.

The table lists this clone with a few counts. An end of the junction differs from the germline gene, which may be a read error. This chain connects TRBV7-7 to TRBJ1-5; possible D gene TRBD1, 6 bases. Germline values: CDR1 SSHAT, CDR2 FNYEAQ (reference sequence). The CDR3 covers 16 residues. CDR3 residues: CASSSMGRDNTSPQHF. In nucleotides, the CDR3 is TGTGCTAGCAGCTCCATGGGTAGGGACAACACTTCGCCCCAGCATTTT.

This clone occurred a few times. CDR3 in amino acids: CASNRGYYEQYF. Written as DNA, the CDR3 is TGTGCCAGCAACAGGGGCTACTACGAGCAGTACTTC. The rearrangement links TRBV2 to TRBJ2-7; 7 bases are a match to TRBD1. The CDR3 covers 12 residues. From germline, CDR1 is SNHLY and CDR2 FYNNEI. V shed 7 bases and J 3 bases; nucleotides not matched to a gene: 3.

J is TRBJ1-1 and V is TRBV2; a possible D gene is TRBD1 (5 bases). This CDR3 spans 13 amino acids. Between the trimmed V and J ends, which lost 7 bases and 1 base, there was a span of 10 bases. From germline, CDR1 is SNHLY and CDR2 FYNNEI. The CDR3 DNA sequence: TGTGCCAGCACATTGACAGAGAACACTGAAGCTTTCTTT. The encoded protein is CASTLTENTEAFF. The whole variable domain, filled in from reference TRBV2 and TRBJ1-1, reads EPEVTQTPSHQVTQMGQEVILRCVPISNHLYFYWYRQILGQKVEFLVSFYNNEISEKSEIFDDQFSVERPDGSNFTLKIRSTKLEDSAMYFCASTLTENTEAFFGQGTRLTVV.

This chain joins TRBV12-5 and TRBJ2-5; D is perhaps TRBD2 (6 bases). The CDR3 runs 15 residues. V lost 7 bases and J lost 2, with 17 bases in between. Germline V lookup: CDR1 LGHNT, CDR2 FRNRAP. CDR3 region: CASAPYERVQETQYF. For the CDR3, the DNA is TGTGCTAGTGCCCCGTACGAGCGGGTACAAGAGACCCAGTACTTC.